The entry below gives a single TCR beta chain sequence along with its context. This receptor's antigen is unknown. Within one base of it there is no much larger clone, and no base qualities were kept. This specimen belongs to a study of OX40 agonist ivuxolimab in advanced cancers. Turning to the overall study: Ivuxolimab was a fully human IgG2 agonistic monoclonal antibody targeting the costimulatory receptor OX40 (CD134). Intravenous ivuxolimab was administered to patients every 2 weeks at six dose levels: 0.01, 0.1, 0.3, 1.5, 3 and 10 mg/kg. Among the 50 to 55 dose-escalation patients, around 19 had hepatocellular carcinoma, roughly 15 melanoma, 9 renal cell carcinoma and 9 head and neck cancer. In the dose-escalation cohort, 82.7% of patients were male, and the mean age was around 60 years, with a range of about 23 to 85. Prior anti-PD-1, anti-PD-L1 or anti-CTLA-4 therapy was permitted, and about two fifths of dose-escalation patients had received checkpoint inhibitors. Three dose-escalation patients achieved partial responses, one with hepatocellular carcinoma and two with cutaneous melanoma. Peripheral TCRbeta sequencing was intended to test whether TCR sequence diversity was altered and clonal T-cell expansion was caused by ivuxolimab. The paper covers the monotherapy dose-escalation part of the phase I ivuxolimab trial, which included N = 52 patients.

Patients with autoimmune disease history or receiving systemic immunosuppression were excluded from the trial. Peripheral blood for TCR sequencing was collected from all dose cohorts at baseline, on cycle 4 day 1, and on cycle 7 day 1. Samples were obtained from an open-label, multicenter, first-in-human phase I dose-escalation trial of ivuxolimab. The trial enrolled adults with locally advanced or metastatic head and neck squamous cell, hepatocellular, melanoma or renal cell carcinoma. CD4+ and CD8+ T cells were sorted separately from peripheral blood before TCR sequencing. Paper-wide results and their limitations: On average, CD8+ T cells showed more expanded clones than CD4+ T cells after ivuxolimab. At doses from 0.1 to 3.0 mg/kg, clonal expansion was seen in both CD4+ and CD8+ blood T cells between baseline and week 6. Low levels of normalized T-cell clonal expansion were also seen in some patients who did not respond. The antigen specificity of the clonally expanded peripheral T cells was not determined. In the 0.1-3.0 mg/kg groups, partial responders were among the patients with the lowest normalized peripheral clonal expansion, particularly in CD8+ T cells.

Genomic DNA was isolated from the sorted cells so that the TCRbeta CDR3 region could be sequenced. TCRbeta CDR3 regions were sequenced using the immunoSEQ Assay. In TCRdb, the immuneACCESS table is reduced to in-frame sequences with V and J assigned. These tables do not hold every clone; where another copy was compared, an unresolved V gene accounts for under half, and the others remain unexplained. The sample records some 26,000 clones, about three quarters of which are singletons. Around 19% of the sample is held by the ten biggest clonotypes. The sequencing here drew on CD4+ or CD8+ T cells sorted from blood, taken in a trial of the OX40 agonist ivuxolimab. The TCR was taken from an adult with an advanced solid tumor such as melanoma, head and neck, liver or kidney cancer.

The DNA sequence is as follows: TGCAGCGCCATAGACAGTACAGATCAGCCCCAGCATTTT. It codes for CSAIDSTDQPQHF. The chain is assembled from TRBV29-1 and TRBJ1-5; the D gene is perhaps TRBD1, on 5 matching bases. Based on the germline V gene, the CDR1 and CDR2 sequences are SQVTM and ANQGSEA. Spanning cysteine to phenylalanine, the CDR3 consists of 13 amino acids. Only the CDR3 DNA is retained, 39 bases long and in frame from the first base. A distance of 15 bases separates the germline ends of V and J, which lose 7 bases and 5 bases respectively.